Below, one T cell receptor beta chain is given with its context. These data originate in a study of technical replicates of blood from a few donors. The data were produced by immunoSEQ multiplex PCR, yet TCRdb's version contains in-frame clones alone and is incomplete. The sample contains some 70,000 clones, more than 85% of which appear only once. The CDR3 consists of 17 residues. Trimming left V 0 bases short and J 0 bases short, with 10 bases between. Germline V gives CDR1 SGHRS, CDR2 YFSETQ. The rearrangement joins TRBV5-1 to TRBJ2-6; D unclear. The material sequenced was PBMCs. This sequence was found in a human donor in good health. Some clones in this sample may be carry-over from other donors' samples. The CDR3 DNA follows: TGCGCCAGCAGCTTGGTATGGCAAAACTCTGGGGCCAACGTCCTGACTTTC. Translation gives CASSLVWQNSGANVLTF. The variable domain in full, completed from reference TRBV5-1 and TRBJ2-6, reads KAGVTQTPRYLIKTRGQQVTLSCSPISGHRSVSWYQQTPGQGLQFLFEYFSETQRNKGNFPGRFSGRQFSNSRSEMNVSTLELGDSALYLCASSLVWQNSGANVLTFGAGSRLTVL.